The clone carrying this TCR beta chain was detected only once. The record originates from a study of cytomegalovirus exposure and HLA in healthy donors. V lost 3 bases and J 8 bases, leaving 13 bases between the germline ends. In germline, CDR1 is LNHDA, CDR2 SQIVND (reference sequence). This CDR3 comprises 13 residues. A multiplex PCR was run with 60 Vbeta primers and 13 Jbeta primers. Assay used: immunoSEQ multiplex PCR; TCRdb lists only in-frame clones, some missing. The table shows 85,000 to 100,000 clones, with roughly two thirds occurring only once. The specimen sequenced was PBMCs. This sequence joins TRBV19 and TRBJ1-2; D ambiguous. The TCR sequence derives from a human donor in good health. Here the CDR3 DNA reads TGTGCCAGTAGTATCGATCGGGATCTGGGCTACACCTTC. This translates into CASSIDRDLGYTF.